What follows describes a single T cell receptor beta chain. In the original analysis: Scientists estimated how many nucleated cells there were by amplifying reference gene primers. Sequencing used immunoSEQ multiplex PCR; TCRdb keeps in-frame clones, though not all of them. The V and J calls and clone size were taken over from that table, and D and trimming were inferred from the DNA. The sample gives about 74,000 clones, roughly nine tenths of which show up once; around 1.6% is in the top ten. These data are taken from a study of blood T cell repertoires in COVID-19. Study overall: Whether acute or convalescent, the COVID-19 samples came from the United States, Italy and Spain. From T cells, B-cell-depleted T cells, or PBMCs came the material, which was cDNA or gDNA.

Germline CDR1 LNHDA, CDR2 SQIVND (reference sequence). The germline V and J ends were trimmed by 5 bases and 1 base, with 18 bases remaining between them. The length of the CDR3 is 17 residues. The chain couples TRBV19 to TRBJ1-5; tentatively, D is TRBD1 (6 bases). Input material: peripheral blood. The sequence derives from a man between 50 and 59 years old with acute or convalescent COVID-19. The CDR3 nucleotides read TGTGCCAGTAGTCCCCCCCCAGGGACACAAAGCAATCAGCCCCAGCATTTT. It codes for CASSPPPGTQSNQPQHF.